Below are 22 T cell receptor beta chains sequenced from a single sample in a study of blood T cell repertoires in COVID-19 (dated by TCRdb to the early 2020s). The library was generated by the immunoSEQ multiplex PCR assay. This is the immuneACCESS table as TCRdb keeps it, with only in-frame sequences that have V and J called. A part of the clones is gone; compared with another copy, unresolved V genes explain less than half, and the rest is unexplained. This sample gives roughly 27,000 clones in total; roughly 90% of them show up just once. Roughly a sixth of the sample rests with the top ten. The source material was peripheral blood. The receptors shown here come from a human donor with active COVID-19. The donor label of this sample is uncertain.

CDR3 in DNA: TGTGCCAGCAGTTACGGGACTAGGGGGAATGAGCAGTTCTTC. Protein sequence: CASSYGTRGNEQFF. J is TRBJ2-1 and V is TRBV6-2 or TRBV6-3; 8 bases fit TRBD2. In germline, CDR1 is MNHEY, CDR2 SVGEGT. CDR3 size: 14 residues. Trimming removed 2 bases from V and 7 bases from J; junction bases left unmatched: 4.

The V gene is TRBV7-8, the J gene TRBJ2-5, with unresolved D. Trimming pared 3 bases from V and 4 bases from J, leaving 12 bases between. This CDR3 has 14 amino acids. Germline CDR1 is SGHVS and CDR2 is FQNEAQ. The CDR3 DNA follows: TGTGCCAGCAGCTTTACATCAGCGACAGAGACCCAGTACTTC. Translation: CASSFTSATETQYF. The full variable domain, completed using reference TRBV7-8 and TRBJ2-5, is GAGVSQSPRYKVAKRGQDVALRCDPISGHVSLFWYQQALGQGPEFLTYFQNEAQLDKSGLPSDRFFAERPEGSVSTLKIQRTQQEDSAVYLCASSFTSATETQYFGPGTRLLVL.

The chain couples TRBV5-1 to TRBJ1-2; TRBD1 aligns across 10 bases. Trimming cost V 4 bases and J 8 bases; bases outside gene matches: 5. Germline V CDR1 and CDR2: SGHRS, YFSETQ. This CDR3 region has 13 residues. For the CDR3, the DNA is TGCGCCAGCAGCGAGGGACAGGGGCAAGGCTACACCTTC. Protein: CASSEGQGQGYTF.

The V and J genes are TRBV6-5 and TRBJ2-3; D remains unclear. Germline values: CDR1 MNHEY, CDR2 SVGAGI. CDR3 length equals 16 residues. Trimming stripped 1 base from V and 1 base from J, with 12 bases between. CDR3 region: CASSYFWAQGTDTQYF. The CDR3 coding sequence is TGTGCCAGCAGTTACTTTTGGGCGCAGGGCACAGATACGCAGTATTTT.

V usage is TRBV5-1 and J usage is TRBJ1-4, with 8 bases aligning to TRBD1. Trimming took 1 base from V and 4 from J; bases not matched to a gene: 12. Germline CDR1 SGHRS, CDR2 YFSETQ. This CDR3 has 18 amino acids. The CDR3 reads CASSLKSWTGKYNEKLFF. CDR3 coding DNA: TGCGCCAGCAGCTTGAAATCGTGGACAGGGAAATATAATGAAAAACTGTTTTTT.

The V call is TRBV2, the J call TRBJ2-7, with D perhaps TRBD1 (7 bases). The CDR3 extends over 15 amino acids. Germline V gene sequence: CDR1 SNHLY, CDR2 FYNNEI. The germline V and J ends were trimmed by 1 base and 3 bases, with 13 bases remaining between them. CDR3 in amino acids: CASSEGAGGIYEQYF. CDR3 nucleotide sequence: TGTGCCAGCAGTGAAGGCGCAGGGGGGATCTACGAGCAGTACTTC.

The J gene is TRBJ2-4, the V gene TRBV3-1 (or the pseudogene TRBV3-2), with TRBD2 matching over 8 bases. The CDR3 is 17 amino acids. The germline gives CDR1 LGHDT, CDR2 YNNKEL (reference sequence). Trimming removed 1 base from V and 0 bases from J; junction bases left unmatched: 5. The CDR3 spells CASSQGRGALAKNIQYF. The DNA for the CDR3 is TGTGCCAGCAGCCAAGGGCGGGGGGCGCTAGCCAAAAACATTCAGTACTTC.

In this sample, this clone turned up once. The chain links TRBV4-3 to TRBJ1-1; TRBD1 aligns across 7 bases. With V trimmed by 1 base and J by 5 bases, 4 bases remained unmatched. This CDR3 region has 14 residues. CDR1 and CDR2 from the germline V gene are LGHNA and YSLEER. CDR3 sequence reads: CASSQVTGVTEAFF. CDR3 nucleotide sequence: TGCGCCAGCAGCCAAGTTACAGGGGTTACTGAAGCTTTCTTT.

This chain uses TRBV30 with TRBJ2-3, with 11 bases aligning to TRBD2. Germline lookup yields CDR1 GTSNPN and CDR2 SVGIG (reference sequence). V shed 8 bases, J shed 4 bases, and the junction held 11 bases outside the gene matches. This CDR3 contains 15 residues. Written as DNA, the CDR3 is TGTGCCCTCAGTAGGGCTAGCGGGGGGCCAGATACGCAGTATTTT. The encoded protein is CALSRASGGPDTQYF. The full variable domain, rest sourced from reference TRBV30 and TRBJ2-3, is SQTIHQWPATLVQPVGSPLSLECTVEGTSNPNLYWYRQAAGRGLQLLFYSVGIGQISSEVPQNLSASRPQDRQFILSSKKLLLSDSGFYLCALSRASGGPDTQYFGPGTRLTVL.

This sequence joins TRBV4-1 and TRBJ1-6; 10 nucleotides line up with TRBD1. V gave up 5 bases and J gave up 5 bases; unmatched junction bases: 3. There are 15 residues in the CDR3. Germline V CDR1 and CDR2: MGHRA, YSYEKL. The CDR3 DNA reads as TGCGCCAGCAGCGACAGGGGGCGGGATAATTCACCCCTCCACTTT. Its translation is CASSDRGRDNSPLHF.

The chain recombines TRBV4-2 with TRBJ2-2; TRBD2 is a possible D gene (7 bases). The CDR3 contains 17 residues. The V gene lost 3 bases and the J gene lost 4 bases, with 18 bases spanning the gap. Per germline, CDR1 LGHNA and CDR2 YNFKEQ. The CDR3 here is CASSHSRGGGGTGELFF. The CDR3, as DNA: TGTGCCAGCAGCCATTCCCGAGGGGGGGGAGGCACCGGGGAGCTGTTTTTT.

J is TRBJ2-3 and V is TRBV27; TRBD2 matches at 10 bases. Losses at the gene ends were 7 bases for V and 3 bases for J; bases not matched to a gene: 4. CDR1 MNHEY and CDR2 SMNVEV come from the germline V gene (reference sequence). The CDR3 contains 14 residues. The CDR3 sequence: CASKLAGPTDTQYF. The CDR3 nucleotides read TGTGCCAGCAAACTAGCGGGGCCAACAGATACGCAGTATTTT.

The chain links TRBV7-2 to TRBJ1-1, with no clear D. Germline V gene sequence: CDR1 SGHTA, CDR2 FQGNSA. Trimming left V 5 bases short and J 5 bases short, with 6 bases between. The CDR3 has 11 residues. The CDR3 nucleotides read TGTGCCAGCAGCCCCGCGACTGAAGCTTTCTTT. As protein: CASSPATEAFF.

This clone was detected a few times. J is TRBJ2-1 and V is TRBV6-5; 9 bases align to TRBD1. This CDR3 has 13 amino acids. J lost 6 bases, V lost 4 bases, and 1 base had no gene match. Germline-derived CDR1 and CDR2 are MNHEY and SVGAGI. The CDR3 spells CASSSGQGNEQFF. CDR3 DNA sequence: TGTGCCAGCAGTTCGGGACAGGGCAATGAGCAGTTCTTC.

This clone was detected once. The V gene is TRBV29-1, the J gene TRBJ2-7; D is ambiguous. Per germline, CDR1 SQVTM and CDR2 ANQGSEA. CDR3 length: 12 residues. Trimming cost V 4 bases and J 3 bases, with 10 bases left between them. The CDR3 DNA is TGCAGCGTTGCGCAGGTAGGCTACGAGCAGTACTTC. This sequence encodes CSVAQVGYEQYF.

The rearrangement links TRBV15 to TRBJ2-3, with D possibly being TRBD1 (8 bases). The CDR3 totals 16 residues. The germline gives CDR1 LNHNV, CDR2 YYDKDF (reference sequence). V lost 3 bases to trimming and J lost 5 bases, with 18 bases between them. The CDR3 loop reads CATSRAAGGGRDTQYF. The CDR3 DNA reads TGTGCCACCAGCAGGGCGGCAGGGGGCGGGAGAGATACGCAGTATTTT. Full variable domain (missing parts from reference TRBV15 and TRBJ2-3): DAMVIQNPRYQVTQFGKPVTLSCSQTLNHNVMYWYQQKSSQAPKLLFHYYDKDFNNEADTPDNFQSRRPNTSFCFLDIRSPGLGDTAMYLCATSRAAGGGRDTQYFGPGTRLTVL.

This clone was recorded only once. The chain has TRBV19 and TRBJ2-6, with TRBD1 identical over 11 bases. V shed 6 bases, J shed 3 bases, and the junction held 7 bases outside the gene matches. This CDR3 region has 17 residues. Germline CDR1 is LNHDA and CDR2 is SQIVND (reference sequence). The CDR3 protein is CASRSGQGGGGANVLTF. The CDR3 DNA reads TGTGCCAGTAGATCGGGACAGGGGGGAGGTGGGGCCAACGTCCTGACTTTC.

The rearrangement joins TRBV5-1 to TRBJ2-1, with 14 bases identical to TRBD2. The CDR3 is made up of 15 amino acids. After removal of 3 bases from V and 8 bases from J, the junction contained 4 bases not matched to a gene. The germline V gene encodes CDR1 SGHRS and CDR2 YFSETQ. DNA for the CDR3: TGCGCCAGCAGCTATAAGACTAGCGGGGGGGATGAGCAGTTCTTC. Translated: CASSYKTSGGDEQFF.

V gene TRBV6-5 combines with J gene TRBJ2-1, with TRBD1 as a possible D gene (6 bases). V dropped 7 bases and J dropped 10 bases, with 14 bases sitting between them. This CDR3 is built from 12 residues. The V gene's germline CDR1 is MNHEY and CDR2 SVGAGI. CDR3 in amino acids: CASNQYGTEQFF. CDR3 coding DNA: TGTGCCAGCAACCAGTATGGGACAGAGCAGTTCTTC.

V is TRBV15 and J is TRBJ2-2, with 15 bases identical to TRBD2. The CDR3 extends over 20 amino acids. Germline V gene data show CDR1 as LNHNV and CDR2 as YYDKDF (reference sequence). Unmatched junction bases numbered 11, after V lost 6 bases and J lost 0 bases. CDR3 nucleotides: TGTGCCACCAGACAACTAAGGACTAGCGGGGGGGAACCGAACACCGGGGAGCTGTTTTTT. Amino acid sequence: CATRQLRTSGGEPNTGELFF. Full variable domain (rest looked up from reference TRBV15 and TRBJ2-2): DAMVIQNPRYQVTQFGKPVTLSCSQTLNHNVMYWYQQKSSQAPKLLFHYYDKDFNNEADTPDNFQSRRPNTSFCFLDIRSPGLGDTAMYLCATRQLRTSGGEPNTGELFFGEGSRLTVL.

The chain employs TRBV2 and TRBJ2-7, with TRBD2 identical over 10 bases. From germline, CDR1 is SNHLY and CDR2 FYNNEI. This CDR3 has 14 amino acids. Trimming at V came to 7 bases and at J to 2 bases, leaving 5 bases not matched to a gene. The CDR3: CASTMGLATYEQYF. Here the CDR3 DNA reads TGTGCCAGCACCATGGGACTAGCGACCTACGAGCAGTACTTC.

V and J are TRBV5-4 and TRBJ2-3; 8 bases line up with TRBD1. The length of the CDR3 is 17 residues. CDR1 and CDR2 from the germline V gene are SGHNT and YYREEE (reference sequence). V lost 4 bases and J lost 10; bases outside the gene matches: 20. The CDR3: CASSPGSSGTGIYAQYF. CDR3 nucleotides: TGTGCCAGCAGCCCCGGCTCCTCCGGGACAGGCATTTATGCGCAGTATTTT.